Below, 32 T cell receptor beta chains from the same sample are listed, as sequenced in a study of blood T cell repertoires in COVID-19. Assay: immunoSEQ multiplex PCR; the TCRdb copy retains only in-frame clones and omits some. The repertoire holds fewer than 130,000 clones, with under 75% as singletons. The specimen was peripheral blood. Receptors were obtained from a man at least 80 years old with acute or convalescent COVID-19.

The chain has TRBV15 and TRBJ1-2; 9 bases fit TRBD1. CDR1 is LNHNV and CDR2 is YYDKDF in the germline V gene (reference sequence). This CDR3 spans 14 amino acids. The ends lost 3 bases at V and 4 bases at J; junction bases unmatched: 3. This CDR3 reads CATSRDRGLYGYTF. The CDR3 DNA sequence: TGTGCCACCAGCAGGGACAGGGGACTCTATGGCTACACCTTC.

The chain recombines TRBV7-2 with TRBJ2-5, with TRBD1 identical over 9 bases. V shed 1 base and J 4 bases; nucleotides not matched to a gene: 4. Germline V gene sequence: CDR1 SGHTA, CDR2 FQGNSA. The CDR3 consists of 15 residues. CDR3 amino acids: CASSLEGQGAETQYF. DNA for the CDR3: TGTGCCAGCAGCTTAGAGGGACAGGGAGCAGAGACCCAGTACTTC.

CDR3 loop: CASSRGGTGYEQYF. CDR3 DNA: TGTGCCAGTAGTAGAGGAGGGACGGGCTACGAGCAGTACTTC. The V call is TRBV19, the J call TRBJ2-7; D may be TRBD2 (6 bases). The length of the CDR3 is 14 residues. Per the germline V gene, CDR1 is LNHDA and CDR2 is SQIVND (reference sequence). V was shortened by 4 bases and J by 3 bases, with 13 bases between the two germline ends. Variable domain in full (rest from reference TRBV19 and TRBJ2-7): DGGITQSPKYLFRKEGQNVTLSCEQNLNHDAMYWYRQDPGQGLRLIYYSQIVNDFQKGDIAEGYSVSREKKESFPLTVTSAQKNPTAFYLCASSRGGTGYEQYFGPGTRLTVT.

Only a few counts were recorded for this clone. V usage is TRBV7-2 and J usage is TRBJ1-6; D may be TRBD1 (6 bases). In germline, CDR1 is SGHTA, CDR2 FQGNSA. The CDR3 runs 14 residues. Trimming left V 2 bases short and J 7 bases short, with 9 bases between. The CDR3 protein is CASSLSGGNSPLHF. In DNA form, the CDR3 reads TGTGCCAGCAGCTTATCGGGGGGCAATTCACCCCTCCACTTT.

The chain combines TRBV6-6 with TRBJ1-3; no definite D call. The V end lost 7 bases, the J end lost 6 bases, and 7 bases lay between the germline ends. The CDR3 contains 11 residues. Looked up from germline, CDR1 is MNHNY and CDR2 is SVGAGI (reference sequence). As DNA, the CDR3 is TGTGCCAGCACTACAGAAAACACCATATATTTT. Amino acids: CASTTENTIYF.

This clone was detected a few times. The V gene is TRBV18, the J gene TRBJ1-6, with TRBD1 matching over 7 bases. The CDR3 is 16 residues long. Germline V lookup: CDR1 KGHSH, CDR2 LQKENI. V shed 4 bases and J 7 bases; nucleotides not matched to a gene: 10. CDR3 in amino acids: CASSQTDDRDNSPLHF. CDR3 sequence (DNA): TGTGCCAGCTCACAAACCGACGACAGGGACAATTCACCCCTCCACTTT. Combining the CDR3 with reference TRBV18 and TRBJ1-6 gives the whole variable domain NAGVMQNPRHLVRRRGQEARLRCSPMKGHSHVYWYRQLPEEGLKFMVYLQKENIIDESGMPKERFSAEFPKEGPSILRIQQVVRGDSAAYFCASSQTDDRDNSPLHFGNGTRLTVT.

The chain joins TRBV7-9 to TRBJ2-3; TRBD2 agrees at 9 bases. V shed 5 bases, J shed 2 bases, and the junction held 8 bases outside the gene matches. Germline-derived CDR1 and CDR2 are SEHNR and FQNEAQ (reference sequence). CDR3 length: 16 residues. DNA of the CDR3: TGTGCCAGCAGCCCCAGGACTAGCGAGTACACAGATACGCAGTATTTT. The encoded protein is CASSPRTSEYTDTQYF.

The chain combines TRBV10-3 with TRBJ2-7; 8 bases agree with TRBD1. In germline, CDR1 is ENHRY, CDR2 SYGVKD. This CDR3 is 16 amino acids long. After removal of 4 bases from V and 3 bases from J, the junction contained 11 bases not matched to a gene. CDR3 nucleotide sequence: TGTGCCATCAGTGGAGGGATCCGGGACAGGAACTACGAGCAGTACTTC. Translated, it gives CAISGGIRDRNYEQYF.

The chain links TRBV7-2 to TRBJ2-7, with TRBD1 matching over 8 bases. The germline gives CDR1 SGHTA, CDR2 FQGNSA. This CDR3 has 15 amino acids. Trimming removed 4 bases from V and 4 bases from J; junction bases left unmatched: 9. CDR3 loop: CASSWVGQAVYEQYF. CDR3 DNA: TGTGCCAGCAGCTGGGTGGGACAGGCCGTGTACGAGCAGTACTTC.

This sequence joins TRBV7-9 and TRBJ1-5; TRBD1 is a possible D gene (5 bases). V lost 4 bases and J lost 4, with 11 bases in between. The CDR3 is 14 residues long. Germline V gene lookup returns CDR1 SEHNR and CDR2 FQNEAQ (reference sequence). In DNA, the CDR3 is TGTGCCAGCAGCTCAGAGACAGAGAATCAGCCCCAGCATTTT. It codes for CASSSETENQPQHF.

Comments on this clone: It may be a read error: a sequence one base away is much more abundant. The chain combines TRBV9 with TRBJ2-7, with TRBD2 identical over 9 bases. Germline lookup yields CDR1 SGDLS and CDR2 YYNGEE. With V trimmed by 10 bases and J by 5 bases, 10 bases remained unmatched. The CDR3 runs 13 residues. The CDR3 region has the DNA TGTGCCCGCGGGCGCGGGGGGGTGGACGAGCAGTACTTC. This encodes CARGRGGVDEQYF. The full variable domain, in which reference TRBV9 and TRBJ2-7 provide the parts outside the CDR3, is DSGVTQTPKHLITATGQRVTLRCSPRSGDLSVYWYQQSLDQGLQFLIQYYNGEERAKGNILERFSAQQFPDLHSELNLSSLELGDSALYFCARGRGGVDEQYFGPGTRLTVT.

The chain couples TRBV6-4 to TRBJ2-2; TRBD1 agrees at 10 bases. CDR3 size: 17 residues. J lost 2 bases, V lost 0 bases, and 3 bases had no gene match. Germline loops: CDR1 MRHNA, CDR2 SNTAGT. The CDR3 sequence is CASSDSGTGENTGELFF. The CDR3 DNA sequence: TGTGCCAGCAGTGACTCTGGGACAGGGGAAAACACCGGGGAGCTGTTTTTT.

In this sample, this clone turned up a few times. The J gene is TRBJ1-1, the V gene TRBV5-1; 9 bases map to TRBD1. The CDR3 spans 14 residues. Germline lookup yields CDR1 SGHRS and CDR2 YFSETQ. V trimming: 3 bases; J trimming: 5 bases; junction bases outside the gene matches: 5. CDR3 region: CASSSTGGGTEAFF. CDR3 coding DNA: TGCGCCAGCAGCTCCACAGGGGGCGGAACTGAAGCTTTCTTT.

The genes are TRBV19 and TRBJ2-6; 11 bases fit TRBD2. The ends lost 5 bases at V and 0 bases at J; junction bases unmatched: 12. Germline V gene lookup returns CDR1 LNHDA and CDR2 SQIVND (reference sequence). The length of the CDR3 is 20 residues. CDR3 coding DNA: TGTGCCAGTAGTTCCATAGCGGGAGGGCCTTCAGACTCTGGGGCCAACGTCCTGACTTTC. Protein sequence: CASSSIAGGPSDSGANVLTF.

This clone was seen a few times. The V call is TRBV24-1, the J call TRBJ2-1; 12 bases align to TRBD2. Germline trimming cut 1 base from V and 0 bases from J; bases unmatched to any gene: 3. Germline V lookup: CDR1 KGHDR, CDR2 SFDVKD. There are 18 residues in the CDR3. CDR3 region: CATSDLGTSGHSYNEQFF. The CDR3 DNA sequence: TGTGCCACCAGTGATTTAGGGACTAGCGGGCACTCCTACAATGAGCAGTTCTTC.

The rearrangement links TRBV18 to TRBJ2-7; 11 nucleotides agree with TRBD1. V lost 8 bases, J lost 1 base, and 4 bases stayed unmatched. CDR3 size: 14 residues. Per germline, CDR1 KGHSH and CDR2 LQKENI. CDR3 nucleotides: TGTGCCAGCGCCGGGACAGGGGGATCCTACGAGCAGTACTTC. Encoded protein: CASAGTGGSYEQYF.

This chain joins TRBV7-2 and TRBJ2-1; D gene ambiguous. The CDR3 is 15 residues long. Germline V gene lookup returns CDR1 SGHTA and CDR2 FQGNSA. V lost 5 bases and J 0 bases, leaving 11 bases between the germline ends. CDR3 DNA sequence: TGTGCCAGCAGCCTCGACCGGAGCTCCTACAATGAGCAGTTCTTC. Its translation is CASSLDRSSYNEQFF.

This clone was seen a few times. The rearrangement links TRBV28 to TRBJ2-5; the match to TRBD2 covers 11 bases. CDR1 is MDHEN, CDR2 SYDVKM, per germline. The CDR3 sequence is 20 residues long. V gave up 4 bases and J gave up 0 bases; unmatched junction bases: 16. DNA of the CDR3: TGTGCCAGCAGTTCCGACCCACGAACTAGCGGGAGAGGTTACCAAGAGACCCAGTACTTC. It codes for CASSSDPRTSGRGYQETQYF.

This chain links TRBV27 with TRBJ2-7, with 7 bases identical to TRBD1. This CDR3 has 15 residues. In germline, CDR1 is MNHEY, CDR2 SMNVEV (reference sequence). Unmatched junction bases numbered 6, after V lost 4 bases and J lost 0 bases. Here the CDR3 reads CASSSRTGSSYEQYF. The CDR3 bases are TGTGCCAGCAGTTCGCGGACAGGCAGCTCCTACGAGCAGTACTTC.

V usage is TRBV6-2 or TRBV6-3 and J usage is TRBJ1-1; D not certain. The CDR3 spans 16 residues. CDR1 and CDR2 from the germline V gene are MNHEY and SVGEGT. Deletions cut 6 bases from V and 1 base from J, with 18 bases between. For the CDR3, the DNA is TGTGCCAGCAGCCCTACTCCCTCGGGTTGGAACACTGAAGCTTTCTTT. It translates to CASSPTPSGWNTEAFF.

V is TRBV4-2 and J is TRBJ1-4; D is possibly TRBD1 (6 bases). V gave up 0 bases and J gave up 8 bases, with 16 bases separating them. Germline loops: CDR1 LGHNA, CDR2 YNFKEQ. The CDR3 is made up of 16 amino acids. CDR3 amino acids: CASSQDPGTGWEKLFF. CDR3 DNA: TGTGCCAGCAGCCAAGATCCGGGAACAGGGTGGGAAAAACTGTTTTTT.

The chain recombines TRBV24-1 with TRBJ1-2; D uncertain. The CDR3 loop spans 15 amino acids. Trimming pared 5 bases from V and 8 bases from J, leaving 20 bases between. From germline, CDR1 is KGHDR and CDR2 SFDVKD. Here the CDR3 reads CATSGEPGPPGGYTF. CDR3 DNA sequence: TGTGCCACCAGTGGAGAGCCGGGCCCCCCGGGAGGCTACACCTTC.

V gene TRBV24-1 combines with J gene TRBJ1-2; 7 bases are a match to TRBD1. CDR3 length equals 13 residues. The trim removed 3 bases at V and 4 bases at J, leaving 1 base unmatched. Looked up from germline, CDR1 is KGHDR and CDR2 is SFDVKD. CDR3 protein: CATSDRQGYGYTF. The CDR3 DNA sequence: TGTGCCACCAGTGATCGACAGGGCTATGGCTACACCTTC.

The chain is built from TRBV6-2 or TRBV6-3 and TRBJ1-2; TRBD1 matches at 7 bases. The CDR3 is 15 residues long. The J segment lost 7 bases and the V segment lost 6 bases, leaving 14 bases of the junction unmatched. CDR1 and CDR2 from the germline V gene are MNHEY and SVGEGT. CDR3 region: CASSPGDSGRGGYTF. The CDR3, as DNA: TGTGCCAGCAGCCCCGGGGACAGCGGGCGAGGTGGCTACACCTTC.

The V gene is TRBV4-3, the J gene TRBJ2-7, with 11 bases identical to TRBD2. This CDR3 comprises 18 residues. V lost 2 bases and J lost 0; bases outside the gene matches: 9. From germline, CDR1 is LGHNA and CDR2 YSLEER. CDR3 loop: CASSQLLAGVRSSYEQYF. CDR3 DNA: TGCGCCAGCAGCCAACTACTAGCGGGGGTAAGGAGCTCCTACGAGCAGTACTTC.

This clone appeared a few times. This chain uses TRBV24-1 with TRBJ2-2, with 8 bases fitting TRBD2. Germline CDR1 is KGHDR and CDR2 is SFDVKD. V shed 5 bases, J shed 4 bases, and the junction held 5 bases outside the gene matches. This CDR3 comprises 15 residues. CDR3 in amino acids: CATSAGGQTTGELFF. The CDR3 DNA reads TGTGCCACCAGTGCGGGGGGGCAAACCACCGGGGAGCTGTTTTTT.

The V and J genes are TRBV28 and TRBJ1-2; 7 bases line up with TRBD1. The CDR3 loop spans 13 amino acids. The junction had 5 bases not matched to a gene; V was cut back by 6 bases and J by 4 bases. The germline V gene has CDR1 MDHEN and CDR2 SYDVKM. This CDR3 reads CASRGDSFYGYTF. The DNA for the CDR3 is TGTGCCAGCAGGGGGGACAGCTTCTATGGCTACACCTTC.

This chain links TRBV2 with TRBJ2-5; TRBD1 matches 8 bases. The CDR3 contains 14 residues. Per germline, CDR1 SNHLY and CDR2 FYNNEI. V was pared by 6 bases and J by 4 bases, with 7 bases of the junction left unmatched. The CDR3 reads CASSARGQGETQYF. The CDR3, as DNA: TGTGCCAGCAGCGCCAGGGGGCAGGGAGAGACCCAGTACTTC. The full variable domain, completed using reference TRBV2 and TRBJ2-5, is EPEVTQTPSHQVTQMGQEVILRCVPISNHLYFYWYRQILGQKVEFLVSFYNNEISEKSEIFDDQFSVERPDGSNFTLKIRSTKLEDSAMYFCASSARGQGETQYFGPGTRLLVL.

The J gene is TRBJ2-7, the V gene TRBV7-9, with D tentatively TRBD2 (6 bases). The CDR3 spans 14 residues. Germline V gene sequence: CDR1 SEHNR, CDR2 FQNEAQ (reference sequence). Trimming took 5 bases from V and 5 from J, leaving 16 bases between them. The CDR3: CASSPMGGAHEQYF. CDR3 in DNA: TGTGCCAGCAGCCCGATGGGAGGAGCCCACGAGCAGTACTTC. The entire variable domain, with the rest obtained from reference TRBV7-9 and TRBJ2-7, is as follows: DTGVSQNPRHKITKRGQNVTFRCDPISEHNRLYWYRQTLGQGPEFLTYFQNEAQLEKSRLLSDRFSAERPKGSFSTLEIQRTEQGDSAMYLCASSPMGGAHEQYFGPGTRLTVT.

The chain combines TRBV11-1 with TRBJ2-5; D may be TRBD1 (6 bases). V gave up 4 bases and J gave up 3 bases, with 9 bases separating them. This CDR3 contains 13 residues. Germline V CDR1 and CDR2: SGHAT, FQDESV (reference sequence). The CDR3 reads CASSSGQKETQYF. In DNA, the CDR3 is TGTGCCAGCAGCTCAGGACAGAAAGAGACCCAGTACTTC.

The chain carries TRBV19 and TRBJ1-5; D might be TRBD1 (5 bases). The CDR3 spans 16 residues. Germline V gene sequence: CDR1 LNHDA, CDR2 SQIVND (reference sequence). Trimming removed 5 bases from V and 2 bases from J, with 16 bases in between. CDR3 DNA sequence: TGTGCCAGTAGTGCCCCCGCGGGGGGACGCAATCAGCCCCAGCATTTT. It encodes CASSAPAGGRNQPQHF.

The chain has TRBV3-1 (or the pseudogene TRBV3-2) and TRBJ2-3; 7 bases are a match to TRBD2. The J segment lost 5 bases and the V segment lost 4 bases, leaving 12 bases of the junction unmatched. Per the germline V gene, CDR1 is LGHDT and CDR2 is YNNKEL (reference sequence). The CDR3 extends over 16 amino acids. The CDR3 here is CASSPLGAGDIDTQYF. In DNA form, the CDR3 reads TGTGCCAGCAGCCCCCTTGGGGCGGGAGACATAGATACGCAGTATTTT.